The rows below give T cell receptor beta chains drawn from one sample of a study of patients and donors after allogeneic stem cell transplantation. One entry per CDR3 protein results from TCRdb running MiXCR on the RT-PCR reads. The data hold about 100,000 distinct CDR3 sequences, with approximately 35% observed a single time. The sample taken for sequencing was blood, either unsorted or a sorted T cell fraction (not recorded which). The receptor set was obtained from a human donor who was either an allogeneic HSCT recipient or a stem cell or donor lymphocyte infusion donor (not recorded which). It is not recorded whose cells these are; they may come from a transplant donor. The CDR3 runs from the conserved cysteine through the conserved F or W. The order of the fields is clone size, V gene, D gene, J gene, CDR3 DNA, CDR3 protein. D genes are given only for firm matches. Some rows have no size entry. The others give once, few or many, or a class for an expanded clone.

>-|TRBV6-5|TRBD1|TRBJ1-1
TGTGCCAGCAGTTCCAACAGACAGGGTTTGAACACTGAAGCTTTCTTT
CASSSNRQGLNTEAFF
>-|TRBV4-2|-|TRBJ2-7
TGTGCCAGCAGCCACGGGGACGGCCAACCCTACGAGCAGTACTTC
CASSHGDGQPYEQYF
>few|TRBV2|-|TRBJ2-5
TGTGCCAGCAGCGCGACGGGAAAAGAGACCCAGTACTTC
CASSATGKETQYF
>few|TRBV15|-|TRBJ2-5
TGTGCCACCAGCAGGGCCAGGGAGACCCAGTACTTC
CATSRARETQYF
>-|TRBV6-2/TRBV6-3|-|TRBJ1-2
TGTGCCAGCAGTTACTCGCGGAACTATGGCTACACCTTC
CASSYSRNYGYTF
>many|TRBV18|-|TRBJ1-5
TGTGCCAGCTCACCCGAGAGGGGGGGCGGTCAGCCCCAGCATTTT
CASSPERGGGQPQHF
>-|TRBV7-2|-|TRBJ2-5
TGTGCCAGCAGCTTCTCCGGAGCATCCCAGTACTTC
CASSFSGASQYF
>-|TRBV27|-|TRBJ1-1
TGTGCCACCAGTCGAGAAGCTTTCTTT
CATSREAFF
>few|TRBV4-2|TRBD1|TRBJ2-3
TGTGCCAGCAGCCAAGGGGACAGGGGAACTATCACAGATACGCAGTATTTT
CASSQGDRGTITDTQYF
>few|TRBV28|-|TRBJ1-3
TGTGCCAGCTCCTGGTACGGGACTGGAAACACCATATATTTT
CASSWYGTGNTIYF
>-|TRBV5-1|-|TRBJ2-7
TGCGCCAGCAGCTTGGCTCCTCCTGGACAAGGGGAGCAGTACTTC
CASSLAPPGQGEQYF
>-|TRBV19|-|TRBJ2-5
TGTGCCAGTAGTATTCGGCGGCAGGGACAAGAGACCCAGTACTTC
CASSIRRQGQETQYF
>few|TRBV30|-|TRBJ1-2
TGTGCCTGGAGTCTACAGACTAACTATGGCTACACCTTC
CAWSLQTNYGYTF
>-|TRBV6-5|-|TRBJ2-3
TGTGCCAGCAGTTACTCATCGACAGGGAGGGCAGATACGCAGTATTTT
CASSYSSTGRADTQYF
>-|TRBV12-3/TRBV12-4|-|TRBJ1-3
TGTGCCAGCACCGTGACCAGAAACACCATATATTTT
CASTVTRNTIYF
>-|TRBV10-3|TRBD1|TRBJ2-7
TGTGCCATAAGACAGGGGGCCTACGAGCAGTACTTC
CAIRQGAYEQYF
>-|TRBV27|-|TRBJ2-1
TGTGCCAGCAGGGTTTTCCCGGGTTCAACGTTCTTC
CASRVFPGSTFF
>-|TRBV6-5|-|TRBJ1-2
TGTGCCAGCAGACCCGTGGGGTTGGAGGATGGCTACACCTTC
CASRPVGLEDGYTF
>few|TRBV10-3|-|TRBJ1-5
TGTGCCATCTCCGATGGGAATCAGCCCCAGCATTTT
CAISDGNQPQHF
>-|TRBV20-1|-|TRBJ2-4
TGCAGTGCTAGAGATCCCAGTAAGGCTGGTCAGTACTTC
CSARDPSKAGQYF
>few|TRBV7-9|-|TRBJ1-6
TGTGCCAGCAGCTTATCGTTGGGGAGCTCCTATAATTCACCCCTCCACTTT
CASSLSLGSSYNSPLHF
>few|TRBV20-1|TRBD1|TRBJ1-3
TGCAGTGCTAGACGAGGGACAGCTGGGGACACCATATATTTT
CSARRGTAGDTIYF
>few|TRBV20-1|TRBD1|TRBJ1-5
TGCAGTGCTGCATCAGGGGGTCTAACATATAGCAATCAGCCCCAGCATTTT
CSAASGGLTYSNQPQHF
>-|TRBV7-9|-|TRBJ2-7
TGTGCCAGCAGCCACCGTGGGGTCTCCTACGAGCAGTACTTC
CASSHRGVSYEQYF
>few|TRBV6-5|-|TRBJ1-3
TGTGCCAGCAGTAGGAACAGACAGGGAAACACCATATATTTT
CASSRNRQGNTIYF
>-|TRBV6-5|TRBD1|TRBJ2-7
TGTGCCAGCAGTCGACTCATGGACAGGACCAACGAGCAGTACTTC
CASSRLMDRTNEQYF
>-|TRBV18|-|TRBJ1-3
TGTGCCAGCTCACCACCGACCACTTTCTCTGGAAACACCATATATTTT
CASSPPTTFSGNTIYF
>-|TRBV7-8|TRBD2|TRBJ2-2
TGTGCCAGCAGCTTAGCACAGCGGGAGTACACCGGGGAGCTGTTTTTT
CASSLAQREYTGELFF
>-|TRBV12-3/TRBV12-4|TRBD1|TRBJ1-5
TGTGCCAGCAGTTTAGGGAGGGGGCGCTTGCAGCCCCAGCATTTT
CASSLGRGRLQPQHF
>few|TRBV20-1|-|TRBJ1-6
TGCAGTGCTAGAGACGGGTCGAGCTCCTATAATTCACCCCTCCACTTT
CSARDGSSSYNSPLHF
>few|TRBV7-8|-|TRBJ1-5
TGTGCCAGCAGCTCATCCGACGGGATCAATCAGCCCCAGCATTTT
CASSSSDGINQPQHF
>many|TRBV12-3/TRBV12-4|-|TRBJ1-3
TGTGCCAGCAGTTTTACGGGGAACACCATATATTTT
CASSFTGNTIYF
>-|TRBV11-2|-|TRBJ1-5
TGTGCCAGCAGCTTAGATAACTTGAGCAATCAGCCCCAGCATTTT
CASSLDNLSNQPQHF
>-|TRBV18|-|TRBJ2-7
TGTGCCAGCTCACCACCCTACGGAACCTACGAGCAGTACTTC
CASSPPYGTYEQYF
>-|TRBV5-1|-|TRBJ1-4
TGCGCCAGCAGCCGCGGACAGTCCCCTAATGAAAAACTGTTTTTT
CASSRGQSPNEKLFF
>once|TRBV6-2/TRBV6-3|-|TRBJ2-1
TGTGCCAGCAGTCCCCGGGCCGTACTTTACAATGAGCAGTTCTTC
CASSPRAVLYNEQFF
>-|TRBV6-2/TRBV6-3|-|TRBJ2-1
TGTGCCAGCACCTCAACCCGGTATGAGCAGTTCTTC
CASTSTRYEQFF
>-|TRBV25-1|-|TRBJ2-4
TGTGCCAGCAGTGACTCAACTCTAGCCAAAAACATTCAGTACTTC
CASSDSTLAKNIQYF
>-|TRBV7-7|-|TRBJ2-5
TGTGCTAGCAGCCCCACTGAGCGAGCAGAGACCCAGTACTTC
CASSPTERAETQYF
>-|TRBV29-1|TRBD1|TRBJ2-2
TGCAGCGTTGAAGGAAGGGGGCAAGGCGGGGAGCTGTTTTTT
CSVEGRGQGGELFF
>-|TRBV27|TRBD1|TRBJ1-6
TGTGCCAGCAGCTCGAGGGACAGTTCACCCCTCCACTTT
CASSSRDSSPLHF
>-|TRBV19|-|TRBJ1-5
TGTGCCAGTCGGGACACCAATCAGCCCCAGCATTTT
CASRDTNQPQHF
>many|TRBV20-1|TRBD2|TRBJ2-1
TGCAGTGCTAACCCCACTAGCGGGAGCCCCAATGAGCAGTTCTTC
CSANPTSGSPNEQFF
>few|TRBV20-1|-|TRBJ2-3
TGCAGTGCTAGAGTCACTCTCACAGATACGCAGTATTTT
CSARVTLTDTQYF
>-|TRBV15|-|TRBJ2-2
TGTGCCACCCAGGAACAGACAAACACCGGGGAGCTGTTTTTT
CATQEQTNTGELFF
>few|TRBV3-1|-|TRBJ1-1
TGTGCCAGCAGCTTCAGAGGTTCGAACACTGAAGCTTTCTTT
CASSFRGSNTEAFF
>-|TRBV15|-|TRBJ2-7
TGTGCCACCAGCAGAGATCCCGGGAGTGGGTCCTACGAGCAGTACTTC
CATSRDPGSGSYEQYF
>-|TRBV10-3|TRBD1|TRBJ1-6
TGTGCCATCAGTGACCTCGGACAGGGGGGATATAATTCACCCCTCCACTTT
CAISDLGQGGYNSPLHF
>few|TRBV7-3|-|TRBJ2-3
TGTGCCAGCAGCTTAACGTTCGGCAGGGCAGATACGCAGTATTTT
CASSLTFGRADTQYF
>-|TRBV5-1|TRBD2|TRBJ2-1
TGCGCCAGCAGCCACGGGACTAGCGGGATGGATGAGCAGTTCTTC
CASSHGTSGMDEQFF
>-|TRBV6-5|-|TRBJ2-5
TGTGCCAGCAGTTACGGTGCAGAAGAGACCCAGTACTTC
CASSYGAEETQYF
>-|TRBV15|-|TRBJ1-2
TGTGCCACCAGCAGAGATACAGACCACTATGGCTACACCTTC
CATSRDTDHYGYTF
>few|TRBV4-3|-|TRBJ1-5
TGCGCCAGCAGCCAAGTTATTTCAGGGGGCAATCAGCCCCAGCATTTT
CASSQVISGGNQPQHF
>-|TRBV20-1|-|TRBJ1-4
TGCAGTGCCTATACTACAGGGATAGAAAAACTGTTTTTT
CSAYTTGIEKLFF